Below are 7 T cell receptor beta chains sequenced from a single sample in a study of Graves' ophthalmopathy and Graves' hyperthyroidism. Using RNA transcripts, the TCR beta CDR3 regions were amplified. HTBI-primed RT-PCR formed the first round, and a multiplex PCR formed the second. MiXCR, applied by TCRdb to the multiplex PCR reads, yields one record per CDR3 protein. The sample has over a million distinct CDR3 sequences, about 36% seen once; the top ten hold approximately 12%. Sequencing used peripheral blood or thyroid tissue (not recorded which). These receptors were obtained from an adult man with Graves' hyperthyroidism.

The J gene is TRBJ1-1, the V gene TRBV29-1, with D unresolved. The germline CDR1 and CDR2 sequences are SQVTM and ANQGSEA. CDR3 size: 13 residues. Trimming shortened V by 8 bases and J by 0 bases, and 13 bases separated the two germline ends. The CDR3 spells CSSLGRMNTEAFF. CDR3 in DNA: TGCAGCAGCCTCGGACGGATGAACACTGAAGCTTTCTTT. Based on the CDR3 plus reference TRBV29-1 and TRBJ1-1, the full variable domain is SAVISQKPSRDICQRGTSLTIQCQVDSQVTMMFWYRQQPGQSLTLIATANQGSEATYESGFVIDKFPISRPNLTFSTLTVSNMSPEDSSIYLCSSLGRMNTEAFFGQGTRLTVV.

This clonotype turned up a few times. V usage is TRBV7-9 and J usage is TRBJ2-7; 9 nucleotides line up with TRBD1. CDR1 is SEHNR and CDR2 is FQNEAQ in the germline V gene (reference sequence). This CDR3 region has 15 residues. The V gene end was trimmed by 6 bases and the J gene end by 2 bases; junction bases not matched to a gene: 8. CDR3 DNA sequence: TGTGCCAGCAGTCACCGGGACAGGGATACCTACGAGCAGTACTTC. It is translated as CASSHRDRDTYEQYF. Full variable domain (remainder filled in from reference TRBV7-9 and TRBJ2-7): DTGVSQNPRHKITKRGQNVTFRCDPISEHNRLYWYRQTLGQGPEFLTYFQNEAQLEKSRLLSDRFSAERPKGSFSTLEIQRTEQGDSAMYLCASSHRDRDTYEQYFGPGTRLTVT.

The chain is built from TRBV12-3 or TRBV12-4 and TRBJ1-1, with unresolved D. V lost 5 bases to trimming and J lost 7 bases, with 11 bases between them. The CDR3 spans 12 residues. In DNA form, the CDR3 reads TGTGCCAGCAGTCCCGGGGTGGATGAAGCTTTCTTT. This codes for CASSPGVDEAFF.

The genes are TRBV10-3 and TRBJ2-7; TRBD1 might be the D (5 bases). CDR3 length: 15 amino acids. Trimming stripped 4 bases from V and 6 bases from J, with 19 bases between. Germline values: CDR1 ENHRY, CDR2 SYGVKD. CDR3 protein: CAISATQGRFGEQYF. The CDR3 region has the DNA TGTGCCATCAGTGCTACTCAGGGAAGGTTCGGCGAGCAGTACTTC.

This chain connects TRBV5-5 to TRBJ1-5, with TRBD1 as a possible D gene (5 bases). This CDR3 is built from 15 residues. From germline, CDR1 is SGHKS and CDR2 YYEKEE (reference sequence). Trimming took off 4 bases at V and 3 bases at J, with 14 bases between the two ends. This CDR3 reads CASSESGVYNQPQHF. The CDR3 DNA follows: TGTGCCAGCAGCGAATCGGGGGTGTACAATCAGCCCCAGCATTTT.

This clonotype was seen a single time. The chain employs TRBV25-1 and TRBJ2-7, with 10 bases matching TRBD1. The CDR3 spans 18 residues. Germline CDR1 and CDR2: MGHDK and SYGVNS. J gave up 7 bases and V 4 bases, and 19 bases lay outside the gene matches. The CDR3 spells CASSGTGTGVLEWVEQYF. Here the CDR3 DNA reads TGTGCCAGCAGTGGGACCGGGACAGGGGTGCTGGAGTGGGTTGAGCAGTACTTC.

A remark on this clonotype: A much larger clone differs from this one at a single base, so this may be a read error. The rearrangement uses TRBV2 and TRBJ2-2; tentatively, D is TRBD1 or TRBD2 (5 bases each). Germline loops: CDR1 SNHLY, CDR2 FYNNEI. The CDR3 sequence is 14 residues long. Trimming took off 7 bases at V and 7 bases at J, with 16 bases between the two ends. The CDR3, as DNA: TGTGCCAGCATACCCCGACGGGGCCACGGGGAGCTGTTTTTT. Amino acids: CASIPRRGHGELFF.